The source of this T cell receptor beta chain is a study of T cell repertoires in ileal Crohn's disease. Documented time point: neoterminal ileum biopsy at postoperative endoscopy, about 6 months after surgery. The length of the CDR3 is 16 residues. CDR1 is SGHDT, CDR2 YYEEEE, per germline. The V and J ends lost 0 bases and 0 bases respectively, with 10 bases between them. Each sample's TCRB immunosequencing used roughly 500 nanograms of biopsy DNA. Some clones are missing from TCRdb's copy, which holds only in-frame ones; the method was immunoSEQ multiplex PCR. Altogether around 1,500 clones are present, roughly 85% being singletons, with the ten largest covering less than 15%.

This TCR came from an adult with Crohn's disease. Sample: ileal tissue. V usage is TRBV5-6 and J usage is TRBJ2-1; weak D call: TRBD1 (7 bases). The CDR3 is CASSLAGDSSYNEQFF. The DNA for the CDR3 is TGTGCCAGCAGCTTGGCGGGGGACAGCTCCTACAATGAGCAGTTCTTC.